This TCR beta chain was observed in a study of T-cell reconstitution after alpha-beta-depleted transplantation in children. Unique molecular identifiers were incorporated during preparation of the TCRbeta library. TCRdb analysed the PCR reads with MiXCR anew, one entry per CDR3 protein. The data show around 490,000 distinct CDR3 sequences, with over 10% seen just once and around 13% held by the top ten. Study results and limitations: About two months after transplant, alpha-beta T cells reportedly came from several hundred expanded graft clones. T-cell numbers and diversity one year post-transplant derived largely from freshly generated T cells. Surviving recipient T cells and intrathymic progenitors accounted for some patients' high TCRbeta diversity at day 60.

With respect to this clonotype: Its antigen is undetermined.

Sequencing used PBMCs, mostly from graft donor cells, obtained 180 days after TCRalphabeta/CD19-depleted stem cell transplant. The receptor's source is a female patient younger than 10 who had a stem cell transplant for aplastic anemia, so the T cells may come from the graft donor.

The DNA for the CDR3 is TGCAGTGCTAGAGGGGGAGGGTCTAACTATGGCTACACCTTC. It yields the protein CSARGGGSNYGYTF. The chain uses TRBV20-1 and TRBJ1-2; no reliable D call. Germline V gives CDR1 DFQATT, CDR2 SNEGSKA (reference sequence). Trimming cost V 1 base and J 0 bases, with 9 bases left between them. This CDR3 is 14 amino acids long.